The clone carrying this T cell receptor beta chain was detected a few times. The data were obtained in a study of response to subunit inactivated influenza vaccine. This CDR3 region has 14 residues. V gave up 7 bases and J gave up 2 bases, with 17 bases separating them. Germline CDR1 reads DFQATT; CDR2 reads SNEGSKA (reference sequence). TCRdb re-called the RT-PCR reads through MiXCR, storing one row per CDR3 protein. The sample lists about 540,000 distinct CDR3 sequences, under 25% occurring once. The same specimen was also included in a second study, on T cells expressing NK-cell markers. That paper adds: Making the TCR beta cDNA relied on 5'RACE template switching with UMIs. HCMV serostatus: seven of eight sequenced donors positive, one negative. Where several donors were concerned, these clonotypes also led the CD3+CD56-NKG2C+ fraction.

The receptor's source is a man aged 50 to 60 who received an inactivated influenza vaccine. The chain couples TRBV20-1 to TRBJ2-5, with a tentative D call TRBD2 (6 bases). The sample consisted of CD4+ T cells sorted from PBMCs, taken 11 to 12 days after vaccination. The CDR3 protein is CSGGPAGVQETQYF. DNA for the CDR3: TGCAGTGGCGGCCCAGCGGGTGTACAAGAGACCCAGTACTTC.